One sample yielded the 8 T cell receptor beta chains listed below, sequenced in a study of cytomegalovirus exposure and HLA in healthy donors. The PCR ran on 60 Vbeta and 13 Jbeta primers. Clones were read by immunoSEQ multiplex PCR, and TCRdb kept only the in-frame ones, dropping some. Of about 160,000 clones in the sample, 65% to 90% were seen once. Sequencing was performed on PBMCs. These receptors originate from a woman between 18 and 29 years old in good health and CMV-seronegative.

The J gene is TRBJ2-3, the V gene TRBV19, with 7 bases matching TRBD2. Trimming removed 5 bases from V and 5 bases from J; junction bases left unmatched: 16. Per germline, CDR1 LNHDA and CDR2 SQIVND (reference sequence). This CDR3 is 17 amino acids long. The CDR3 nucleotides read TGTGCCAGTAGTCCCTACCAAGCGGGGCTCGGGAGAGATACGCAGTATTTT. Protein product: CASSPYQAGLGRDTQYF.

The chain combines TRBV5-8 with TRBJ2-5, with 8 bases that match TRBD2. The CDR3 has 15 amino acids. Germline V gene sequence: CDR1 SGHTS, CDR2 YDEGEE. The trim removed 4 bases at V and 5 bases at J, leaving 10 bases unmatched. The CDR3 loop is CASSHSAGVVETQYF. The CDR3 coding sequence is TGTGCCAGCAGCCACTCAGCGGGGGTCGTGGAGACCCAGTACTTC.

This chain uses TRBV5-6 with TRBJ2-1, with D tentatively TRBD1 (5 bases). The length of the CDR3 is 14 residues. The germline CDR1 and CDR2 sequences are SGHDT and YYEEEE. V was clipped by 3 bases and J by 9 bases, with 16 bases between them. CDR3 nucleotides: TGTGCCAGCAGCTGGGGCCCCATTGAAAGTGAGCAGTTCTTC. Its protein is CASSWGPIESEQFF.

The chain is built from TRBV7-2 and TRBJ2-5; no definite D call. The J call is in doubt because the DNA end fits TRBJ2-4 better. CDR1 SGHTA and CDR2 FQGNSA come from the germline V gene. The length of the CDR3 is 11 residues. CDR3 amino acids: CASSFPPIQYF. CDR3 coding DNA: TGTGCCAGCAGCTTTCCCCCCATTCAGTACTTC.

The V call is TRBV28, the J call TRBJ1-1, with TRBD1 as a possible D gene (5 bases). The CDR3 has 13 residues. Trimming took off 7 bases at V and 7 bases at J, with 16 bases between the two ends. Per germline, CDR1 MDHEN and CDR2 SYDVKM. The CDR3 DNA is TGTGCCAGCACCACAGCGGGGCCGTATGAAGCTTTCTTT. Its protein product is CASTTAGPYEAFF.

CDR3 protein: CASSKTAMNTEAFF. In nucleotides, the CDR3 is TGTGCCAGCAGTAAGACAGCCATGAACACTGAAGCTTTCTTT. V gene TRBV2 combines with J gene TRBJ1-1; D perhaps matches TRBD1 (5 bases). CDR3 length: 14 residues. Germline CDR1 SNHLY, CDR2 FYNNEI. The V end lost 5 bases, the J end lost 0 bases, and 10 bases lay between the germline ends.

This sequence joins TRBV7-2 and TRBJ1-2; no clear D. The CDR3 is 16 residues long. Trimming left V 0 bases short and J 7 bases short, with 18 bases between. Germline assignment: CDR1 SGHTA and CDR2 FQGNSA. The CDR3 spells CASSLARNTGWSGYTF. In DNA, the CDR3 is TGTGCCAGCAGCTTAGCCCGGAACACCGGGTGGAGTGGCTACACCTTC.

This clone was detected once. The chain uses TRBV7-2 and TRBJ2-2; D perhaps matches TRBD2 (6 bases). Trimming cost V 4 bases and J 1 base, with 19 bases left between them. CDR3 length equals 18 residues. Germline V lookup: CDR1 SGHTA, CDR2 FQGNSA. Here the CDR3 reads CASSSAQWGDLNTGELFF. In nucleotides, the CDR3 is TGTGCCAGCAGCTCCGCCCAGTGGGGGGACTTGAACACCGGGGAGCTGTTTTTT. The full variable domain, rest sourced from reference TRBV7-2 and TRBJ2-2, is GAGVSQSPSNKVTEKGKDVELRCDPISGHTALYWYRQSLGQGLEFLIYFQGNSAPDKSGLPSDRFSAERTGGSVSTLTIQRTQQEDSAVYLCASSSAQWGDLNTGELFFGEGSRLTVL.